Each of the 23 T cell receptor beta chains below was sequenced from the same sample in a study of cytotoxic CD8 clonotypes in ibrutinib-treated CLL. Measured with immunoSEQ multiplex PCR; TCRdb has only the in-frame clones, and not every one. The sample holds about 40,000 clones, around 63% seen once. The specimen was PBMCs, collected at disease progression, from a patient treated with ibrutinib. These receptors were obtained from a human donor with chronic lymphocytic leukemia.

V is TRBV28 and J is TRBJ1-2, with 8 bases aligning to TRBD1. The CDR3 runs to 14 residues. V was clipped by 3 bases and J by 5 bases; unmatched bases: 5. The germline V gene encodes CDR1 MDHEN and CDR2 SYDVKM. Here the CDR3 reads CASSLPGGGYGYTF. The DNA of the CDR3 is TGTGCCAGCAGTTTGCCAGGGGGCGGGTATGGCTACACCTTC.

This clone was counted once. The chain employs TRBV6-6 and TRBJ2-2, with 7 bases that match TRBD1. V gave up 6 bases and J gave up 0 bases; unmatched junction bases: 7. CDR1 is MNHNY and CDR2 is SVGAGI in the germline V gene (reference sequence). This CDR3 has 16 residues. This chain's CDR3 is CASRVGTVANTGELFF. The CDR3 DNA reads as TGTGCCAGCAGGGTCGGGACAGTAGCGAACACCGGGGAGCTGTTTTTT.

The chain employs TRBV28 and TRBJ1-2; 10 bases line up with TRBD1. The ends lost 5 bases at V and 4 bases at J; junction bases unmatched: 13. The CDR3 is 17 residues long. Germline lookup yields CDR1 MDHEN and CDR2 SYDVKM. The CDR3 is CASSTPGQGIIRYGYTF. The CDR3 DNA sequence: TGTGCCAGCAGTACACCGGGACAGGGGATCATACGCTATGGCTACACCTTC.

The rearrangement uses TRBV5-1 and TRBJ1-1, with TRBD1 as a possible D gene (6 bases). Germline values: CDR1 SGHRS, CDR2 YFSETQ. Trimming cost V 2 bases and J 10 bases, with 21 bases left between them. The CDR3 extends over 15 amino acids. The CDR3, as DNA: TGCGCCAGCAGCTTTGACGCCGGGACAAAGGCTAGAGCTTTCTTT. It encodes CASSFDAGTKARAFF.

This clone occurred a few times. The V and J genes are TRBV7-8 and TRBJ1-5; the D gene is possibly TRBD1 (6 bases). CDR1 and CDR2 from the germline V gene are SGHVS and FQNEAQ. This CDR3 comprises 18 residues. V lost 5 bases and J 0 bases, leaving 20 bases between the germline ends. In DNA form, the CDR3 reads TGTGCCAGCAGCCCGATACAGGGAACCGTCCATAGCAATCAGCCCCAGCATTTT. Encoded protein: CASSPIQGTVHSNQPQHF.

This clone was observed a handful of times. The V and J genes are TRBV5-6 and TRBJ2-4; D tentatively fits TRBD1 or TRBD2 (5 bases each). Germline V gives CDR1 SGHDT, CDR2 YYEEEE. This CDR3 spans 13 amino acids. V shed 5 bases and J shed 6 bases, with 12 bases lying between them. CDR3 coding DNA: TGTGCCAGCAGGCAGGGACGGGGAAACATTCAGTACTTC. Protein product: CASRQGRGNIQYF.

The rearrangement joins TRBV11-3 to TRBJ2-7; TRBD2 agrees at 9 bases. Germline CDR1 reads SGHNT; CDR2 reads YENEEA. The junction had 10 bases not matched to a gene; V was cut back by 5 bases and J by 5 bases. CDR3 size: 15 residues. CDR3 residues: CASSPLPGLANEQYF. The DNA for the CDR3 is TGTGCCAGCAGCCCACTCCCGGGACTAGCAAACGAGCAGTACTTC.

The J gene is TRBJ2-5, the V gene TRBV5-1, with D perhaps matching TRBD1 (5 bases). Germline V gives CDR1 SGHRS, CDR2 YFSETQ. Trimming took off 0 bases at V and 4 bases at J, with 10 bases between the two ends. This CDR3 spans 14 amino acids. CDR3 nucleotide sequence: TGCGCCAGCAGCTTGGGGCTCACAGGAGAGACCCAGTACTTC. As protein: CASSLGLTGETQYF. The entire variable domain, with the rest obtained from reference TRBV5-1 and TRBJ2-5, is as follows: KAGVTQTPRYLIKTRGQQVTLSCSPISGHRSVSWYQQTPGQGLQFLFEYFSETQRNKGNFPGRFSGRQFSNSRSEMNVSTLELGDSALYLCASSLGLTGETQYFGPGTRLLVL.

CDR3 protein: CAISESGLPNDEQFF. CDR3 coding DNA: TGTGCCATCAGTGAGTCCGGCCTCCCGAACGACGAGCAGTTCTTC. This rearrangement joins TRBV10-3 to TRBJ2-1, with D unresolved. With 0 bases removed from V and 10 bases from J, the gap between germline ends came to 16 bases. Germline lookup yields CDR1 ENHRY and CDR2 SYGVKD. This CDR3 contains 15 residues.

This clone showed up just a few times. V and J are TRBV2 and TRBJ1-2; D not certain. Germline V gives CDR1 SNHLY, CDR2 FYNNEI. This CDR3 contains 12 residues. V lost 5 bases, J lost 6 bases, and 10 bases lay in between. DNA of the CDR3: TGTGCCAGCAGTAAGGACCGAAATGGCTACACCTTC. Translating it yields CASSKDRNGYTF.

A few counts support this clone. Compared with germline, one end of the junction differs, possibly owing to a read error. This chain joins TRBV30 and TRBJ2-7, with 13 positions matching TRBD2. This CDR3 contains 12 residues. Per germline, CDR1 GTSNPN and CDR2 SVGIG (reference sequence). Here the CDR3 DNA reads TGTGCCTGGAGTACGACTAGCGGGAGGCTTGTGTTC. Its translation: CAWSTTSGRLVF.

The J gene is TRBJ2-1, the V gene TRBV6-5; D call uncertain. The CDR3 is 11 amino acids. The V end lost 2 bases, the J end lost 9 bases, and 5 bases lay between the germline ends. Germline V lookup: CDR1 MNHEY, CDR2 SVGAGI. The DNA of the CDR3 is TGTGCCAGCAGTTACCCCGGTGAGCAGTTCTTC. This translates into CASSYPGEQFF.

This rearrangement joins TRBV21-1 to TRBJ2-7. TRBV21-1 is reported as a pseudogene. The CDR3 consists of 15 residues. CDR3 nucleotide sequence: TGTGCCACCCCCCCGGCCCCGGGGACCCCCTACGAGCAGTACTTC. This gives the protein CATPPAPGTPYEQYF.

The chain uses TRBV21-1 and TRBJ2-7; the listed D gene, TRBD1, was not tested against the DNA. TRBV21-1 is a documented pseudogene. This CDR3 spans 15 amino acids. The CDR3 region has the DNA TGTGCCACCCCGGACTCAGGGGGTGCGTCCTACGAGCAGTACTTC. Protein product: CATPDSGGASYEQYF.

This chain joins TRBV6-5 and TRBJ2-7; a weak D match, TRBD2 (6 bases). The germline V and J ends were trimmed by 7 bases and 1 base, with 17 bases remaining between them. The CDR3 sequence is 15 residues long. Per the germline V gene, CDR1 is MNHEY and CDR2 is SVGAGI. The CDR3 DNA follows: TGTGCCAGCAAGACGGGGCGGGACTCATCCTACGAGCAGTACTTC. Translated: CASKTGRDSSYEQYF.

In DNA form, the CDR3 reads TGTGCCAGCAGCTTTTTTCCCCCCGACAGCGATTCACCCCTCCACTTT. The encoded protein is CASSFFPPDSDSPLHF. The chain carries TRBV5-4 and TRBJ1-6; weak D call: TRBD1 (5 bases). V lost 2 bases to trimming and J lost 8 bases, with 17 bases between them. Germline CDR1 and CDR2: SGHNT and YYREEE (reference sequence). This CDR3 is built from 16 residues.

V gene TRBV5-1 combines with J gene TRBJ1-1; D is possibly TRBD1 (5 bases). Deletions cut 0 bases from V and 5 bases from J, with 17 bases between. CDR1 and CDR2 from the germline V gene are SGHRS and YFSETQ. This CDR3 spans 16 amino acids. The CDR3 coding sequence is TGCGCCAGCAGCTTGGGAAGGGGCTCAGAGTATACTGAAGCTTTCTTT. Translating gives CASSLGRGSEYTEAFF.

J is TRBJ2-1 and V is TRBV19; 8 nucleotides agree with TRBD1. Losses at the gene ends were 5 bases for V and 5 bases for J; bases not matched to a gene: 2. The CDR3 has 13 amino acids. CDR1 is LNHDA and CDR2 is SQIVND in the germline V gene (reference sequence). CDR3 nucleotide sequence: TGTGCCAGTAGTCCGGACAGGGACAATGAGCAGTTCTTC. It translates to CASSPDRDNEQFF.

This clone was observed a handful of times. The chain carries TRBV10-1 and TRBJ2-1; 10 bases are a match to TRBD2. Germline V lookup: CDR1 WNHNN, CDR2 SYGVQD (reference sequence). The CDR3 totals 14 residues. V dropped 7 bases and J dropped 10; count of bases not matched to a gene: 10. The CDR3 region is CASTEREGLREQFF. The CDR3 nucleotides read TGCGCCAGCACAGAGCGGGAGGGCCTTCGGGAGCAGTTCTTC.

The sample holds a few counts of this clone. This chain joins TRBV2 and TRBJ1-4; D is uncertain. V lost 5 bases and J 4 bases, leaving 11 bases between the germline ends. Germline V gene sequence: CDR1 SNHLY, CDR2 FYNNEI. The CDR3 is 14 residues long. CDR3 residues: CASSLSRNNEKLFF. In DNA, the CDR3 is TGTGCCAGCAGTCTGAGCAGAAATAATGAAAAACTGTTTTTT.

V and J are TRBV9 and TRBJ1-1, with D perhaps TRBD1 (5 bases). The CDR3 runs 16 residues. With 6 bases removed from V and 1 base from J, the gap between germline ends came to 19 bases. Germline lookup yields CDR1 SGDLS and CDR2 YYNGEE. The CDR3 loop reads CASTSYRAGWNTEAFF. CDR3 in DNA: TGTGCCAGCACCTCATATCGGGCAGGGTGGAACACTGAAGCTTTCTTT.

The gene calls are TRBV18 and TRBJ1-1; a possible D gene is TRBD1 (6 bases). V lost 3 bases and J lost 5, with 10 bases in between. Germline V CDR1 and CDR2: KGHSH, LQKENI. This CDR3 is 13 amino acids long. Here the CDR3 DNA reads TGTGCCAGCTCACCGGGCAGGGGAACTGAAGCTTTCTTT. Translated: CASSPGRGTEAFF.

The V gene is TRBV5-6, the J gene TRBJ1-2; 9 nucleotides agree with TRBD1. This CDR3 region has 14 residues. Germline V gives CDR1 SGHDT, CDR2 YYEEEE. Germline trimming cut 4 bases from V and 4 bases from J; bases unmatched to any gene: 5. The CDR3 reads CASSQVQGAYGYTF. The DNA of the CDR3 is TGTGCCAGCAGCCAAGTACAGGGGGCCTATGGCTACACCTTC.